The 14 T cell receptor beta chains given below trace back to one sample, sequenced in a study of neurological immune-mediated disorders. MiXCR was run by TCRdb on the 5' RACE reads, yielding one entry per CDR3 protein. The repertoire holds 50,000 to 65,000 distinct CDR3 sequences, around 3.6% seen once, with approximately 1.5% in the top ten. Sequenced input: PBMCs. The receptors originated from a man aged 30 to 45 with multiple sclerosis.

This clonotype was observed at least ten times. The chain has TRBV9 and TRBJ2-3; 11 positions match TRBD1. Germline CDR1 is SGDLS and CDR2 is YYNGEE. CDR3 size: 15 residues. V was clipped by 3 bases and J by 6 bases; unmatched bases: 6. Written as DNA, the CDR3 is TGTGCCAGCAGCGCGGGACAGGGGGGAAGTGATACGCAGTATTTT. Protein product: CASSAGQGGSDTQYF.

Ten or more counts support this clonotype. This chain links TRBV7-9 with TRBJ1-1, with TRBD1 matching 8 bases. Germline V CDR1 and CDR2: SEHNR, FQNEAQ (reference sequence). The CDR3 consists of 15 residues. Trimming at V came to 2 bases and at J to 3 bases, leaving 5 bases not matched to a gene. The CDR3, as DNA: TGTGCCAGCAGCTTACTCCGGACAGGGTACACTGAAGCTTTCTTT. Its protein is CASSLLRTGYTEAFF.

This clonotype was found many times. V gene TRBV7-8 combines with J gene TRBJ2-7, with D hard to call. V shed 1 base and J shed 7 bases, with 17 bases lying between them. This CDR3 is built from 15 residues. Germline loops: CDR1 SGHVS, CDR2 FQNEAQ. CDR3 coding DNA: TGTGCCAGCAGCTTAGATCGGCTAGAGGTAGAAGAGCAGTACTTC. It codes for CASSLDRLEVEEQYF. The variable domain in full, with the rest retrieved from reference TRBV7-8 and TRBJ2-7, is GAGVSQSPRYKVAKRGQDVALRCDPISGHVSLFWYQQALGQGPEFLTYFQNEAQLDKSGLPSDRFFAERPEGSVSTLKIQRTQQEDSAVYLCASSLDRLEVEEQYFGPGTRLTVT.

The CDR3 DNA reads as TGTGCCAGCAGCCTTAGAGGGAGGAAAATTCAGTACTTC. Residues: CASSLRGRKIQYF. The V call is TRBV7-3, the J call TRBJ2-4; D may be TRBD2 (6 bases). The CDR3 sequence is 13 residues long. Trimming pared 5 bases from V and 10 bases from J, leaving 15 bases between. Per germline, CDR1 SGHTA and CDR2 FQGTGA.

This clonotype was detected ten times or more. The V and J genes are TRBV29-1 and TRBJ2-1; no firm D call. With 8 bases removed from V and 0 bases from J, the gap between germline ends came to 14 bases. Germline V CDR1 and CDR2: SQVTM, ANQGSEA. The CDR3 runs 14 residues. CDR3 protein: CSLASFSSYNEQFF. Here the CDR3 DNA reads TGCAGCCTCGCCTCATTTAGCTCCTACAATGAGCAGTTCTTC.

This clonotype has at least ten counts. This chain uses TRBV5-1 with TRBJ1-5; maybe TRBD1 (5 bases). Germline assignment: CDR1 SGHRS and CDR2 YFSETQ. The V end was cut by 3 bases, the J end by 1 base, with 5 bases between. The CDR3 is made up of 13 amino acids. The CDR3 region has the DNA TGCGCCAGCAGCTGGGACAGCAATCAGCCCCAGCATTTT. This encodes CASSWDSNQPQHF.

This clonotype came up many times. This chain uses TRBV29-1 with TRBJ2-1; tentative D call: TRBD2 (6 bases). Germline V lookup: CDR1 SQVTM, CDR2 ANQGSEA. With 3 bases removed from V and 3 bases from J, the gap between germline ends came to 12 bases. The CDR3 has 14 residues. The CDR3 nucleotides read TGCAGCGTTGACCCTGCGGGAATCTACAATGAGCAGTTCTTC. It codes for CSVDPAGIYNEQFF.

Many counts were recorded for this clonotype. CDR3 sequence reads: CAWSPRAGELFF. The CDR3 DNA is TGTGCCTGGAGCCCTAGAGCCGGGGAGCTGTTTTTT. This rearrangement joins TRBV30 to TRBJ2-2; D is unclear. Per the germline V gene, CDR1 is GTSNPN and CDR2 is SVGIG (reference sequence). Trimming took off 3 bases at V and 6 bases at J, with 8 bases between the two ends. CDR3 length: 12 amino acids. The whole variable domain, remainder taken from reference TRBV30 and TRBJ2-2, is SQTIHQWPATLVQPVGSPLSLECTVEGTSNPNLYWYRQAAGRGLQLLFYSVGIGQISSEVPQNLSASRPQDRQFILSSKKLLLSDSGFYLCAWSPRAGELFFGEGSRLTVL.

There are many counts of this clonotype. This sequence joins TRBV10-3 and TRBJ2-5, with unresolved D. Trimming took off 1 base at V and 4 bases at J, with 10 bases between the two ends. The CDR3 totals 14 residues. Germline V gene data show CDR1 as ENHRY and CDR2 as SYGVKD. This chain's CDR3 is CAISELGIGETQYF. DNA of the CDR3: TGTGCCATCAGTGAGTTGGGGATCGGAGAGACCCAGTACTTC.

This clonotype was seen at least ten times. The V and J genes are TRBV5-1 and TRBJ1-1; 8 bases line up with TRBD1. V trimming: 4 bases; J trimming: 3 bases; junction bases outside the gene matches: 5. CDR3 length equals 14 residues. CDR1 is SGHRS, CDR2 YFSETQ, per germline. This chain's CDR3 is CASSRGQEDTEAFF. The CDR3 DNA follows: TGCGCCAGCAGCCGGGGACAGGAAGACACTGAAGCTTTCTTT.

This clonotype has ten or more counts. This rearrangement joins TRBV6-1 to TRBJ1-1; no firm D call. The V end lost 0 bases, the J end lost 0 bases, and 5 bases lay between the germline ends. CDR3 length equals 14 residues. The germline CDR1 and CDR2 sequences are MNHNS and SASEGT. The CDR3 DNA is TGTGCCAGCAGTGAAGCGGTAGTGAACACTGAAGCTTTCTTT. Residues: CASSEAVVNTEAFF.

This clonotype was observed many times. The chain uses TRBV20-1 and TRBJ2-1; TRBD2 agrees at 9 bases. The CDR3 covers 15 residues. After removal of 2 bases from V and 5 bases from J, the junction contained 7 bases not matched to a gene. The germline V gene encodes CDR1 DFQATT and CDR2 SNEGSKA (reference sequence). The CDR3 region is CSARTPSGVNNEQFF. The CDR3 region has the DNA TGCAGTGCTAGAACTCCTAGCGGGGTTAACAATGAGCAGTTCTTC.

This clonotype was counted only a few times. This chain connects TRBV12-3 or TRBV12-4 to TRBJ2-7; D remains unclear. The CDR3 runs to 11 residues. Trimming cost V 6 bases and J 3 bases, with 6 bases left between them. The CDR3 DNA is TGTGCCAGCAGCTCGCACTACGAGCAGTACTTC. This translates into CASSSHYEQYF.

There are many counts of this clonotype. CDR3 in DNA: TGTGCCAGCAGCTCAGCGGGAGGTATCTCCTACGAGCAGTACTTC. Its protein product is CASSSAGGISYEQYF. The J gene is TRBJ2-7, the V gene TRBV7-9; 9 positions agree with TRBD2. The V and J ends lost 4 bases and 0 bases, in that order; junction bases with no gene match: 4. The germline CDR1 and CDR2 sequences are SEHNR and FQNEAQ (reference sequence). The CDR3 spans 15 residues.